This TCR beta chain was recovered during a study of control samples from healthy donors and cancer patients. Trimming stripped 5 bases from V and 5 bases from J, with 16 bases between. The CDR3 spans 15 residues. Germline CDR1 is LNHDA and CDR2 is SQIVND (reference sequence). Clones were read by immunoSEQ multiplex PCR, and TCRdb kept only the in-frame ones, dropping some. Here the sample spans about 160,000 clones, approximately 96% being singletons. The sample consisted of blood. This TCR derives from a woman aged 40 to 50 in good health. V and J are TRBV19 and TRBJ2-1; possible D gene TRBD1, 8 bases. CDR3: CASSPDRGGDNEQFF. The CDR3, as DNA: TGTGCCAGTAGTCCTGACAGGGGAGGGGACAATGAGCAGTTCTTC. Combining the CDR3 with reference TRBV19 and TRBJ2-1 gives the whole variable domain DGGITQSPKYLFRKEGQNVTLSCEQNLNHDAMYWYRQDPGQGLRLIYYSQIVNDFQKGDIAEGYSVSREKKESFPLTVTSAQKNPTAFYLCASSPDRGGDNEQFFGPGTRLTVL.